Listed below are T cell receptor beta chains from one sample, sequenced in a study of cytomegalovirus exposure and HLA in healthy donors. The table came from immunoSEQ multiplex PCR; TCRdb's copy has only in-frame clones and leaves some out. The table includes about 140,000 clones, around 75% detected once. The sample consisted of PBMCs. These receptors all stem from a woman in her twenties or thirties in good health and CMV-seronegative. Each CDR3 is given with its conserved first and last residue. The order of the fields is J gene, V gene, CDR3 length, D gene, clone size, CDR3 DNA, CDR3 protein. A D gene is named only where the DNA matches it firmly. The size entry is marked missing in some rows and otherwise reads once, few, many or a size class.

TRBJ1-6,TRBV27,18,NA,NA,TGTGCCAGCAGCCCTCTCTACAGGGTAGTCCTCTATAATTCACCCCTCCACTTT,CASSPLYRVVLYNSPLHF
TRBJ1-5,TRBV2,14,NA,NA,TGTGCCAGCAGGGGTGGCCAGGCCCATCAGCCCCAGCATTTT,CASRGGQAHQPQHF
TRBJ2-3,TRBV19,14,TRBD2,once,TGTGCCAGTAGTATAGAAGGTAGCGGGGATACGCAGTATTTT,CASSIEGSGDTQYF
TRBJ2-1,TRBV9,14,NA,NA,TGTGCCAGCAGCCCCCAGTCCTCCTACAATGAGCAGTTCTTC,CASSPQSSYNEQFF
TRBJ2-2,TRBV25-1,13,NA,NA,TGTGCCAGCACACAGGAGGGCACCGGGGAGCTGTTTTTT,CASTQEGTGELFF
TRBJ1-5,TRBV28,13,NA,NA,TGTGCCAGCAGGACACCAGCAAATCAGCCCCAGCATTTT,CASRTPANQPQHF
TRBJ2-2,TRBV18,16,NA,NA,TGTGCCAGCTCACCCCCGGTGGGGCTAAACACCGGGGAGCTGTTTTTT,CASSPPVGLNTGELFF
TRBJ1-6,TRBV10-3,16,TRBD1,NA,TGTGCCATCAGTGCAGGGACAGGGGGTTTGGGTTCACCCCTCCACTTT,CAISAGTGGLGSPLHF
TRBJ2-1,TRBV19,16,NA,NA,TGTGCCAGTAGTATGGGATCGGGGGTGGGTCTGGATGAGCAGTTCTTC,CASSMGSGVGLDEQFF
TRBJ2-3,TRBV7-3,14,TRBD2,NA,TGTGCCAGCAGCTCGAGCGGGAGTGCAGATACGCAGTATTTT,CASSSSGSADTQYF
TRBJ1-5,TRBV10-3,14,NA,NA,TGTGCCATCAGCGGGGGTGATAGCAATCAGCCCCAGCATTTT,CAISGGDSNQPQHF
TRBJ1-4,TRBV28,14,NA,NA,TGTGCCAGCAGTTGGGGGGATGGGAATGAAAAACTGTTTTTT,CASSWGDGNEKLFF
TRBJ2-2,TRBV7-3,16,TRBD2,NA,TGTGCCAGCAGCTTAACCCCTGGACTAGCGGCCGGGGAGCTGTTTTTT,CASSLTPGLAAGELFF
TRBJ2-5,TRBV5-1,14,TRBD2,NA,TGCGCCAGCAGCTTGGCTAGCGGGGAAGAGACCCAGTACTTC,CASSLASGEETQYF
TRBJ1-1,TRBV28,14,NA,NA,TGTGCCAGCAGTTTACGCGTCCTGAACACTGAAGCTTTCTTT,CASSLRVLNTEAFF
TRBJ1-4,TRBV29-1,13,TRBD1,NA,TGCAGCGGGTCCGGGACAGGGAATGAAAAACTGTTTTTT,CSGSGTGNEKLFF
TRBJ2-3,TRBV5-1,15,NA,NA,TGCGCCAGCAGCTTGCTTCAGGAACGCACAGATACGCAGTATTTT,CASSLLQERTDTQYF
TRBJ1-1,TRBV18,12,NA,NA,TGTGCCAGCTCAGTACAGAACACTGAAGCTTTCTTT,CASSVQNTEAFF
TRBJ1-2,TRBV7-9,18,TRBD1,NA,TGTGCCAGCAGCTTATTAGCATTTGTCGGGACAGGGGGCTGTGGCTACACCTTC,CASSLLAFVGTGGCGYTF
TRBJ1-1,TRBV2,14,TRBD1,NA,TGTGCCAGCTACCCGGGACAGGGGTCTGTTGCAGCTTTCTTT,CASYPGQGSVAAFF
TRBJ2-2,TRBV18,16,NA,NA,TGTGCCAGCTCCACCAAGTCGGGTCCTAACACCGGGGAGCTGTTTTTT,CASSTKSGPNTGELFF
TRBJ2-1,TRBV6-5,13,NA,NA,TGTGCCAGCAGATTTACAGGGTACAATGAGCAGTTCTTC,CASRFTGYNEQFF
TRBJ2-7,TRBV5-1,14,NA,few,TGCGCCAGCAGCTCTCGGACTCAGTTCTACGAGCAGTACTTC,CASSSRTQFYEQYF
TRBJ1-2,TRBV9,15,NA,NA,TGTGCCAGCGGAACCCGACAGGAAGTACCCTATGGCTACACCTTC,CASGTRQEVPYGYTF
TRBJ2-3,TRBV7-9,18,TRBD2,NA,TGTGCCAGCAGCCCCGGCAAGGGACTAGCGGGTGACACAGATACGCAGTATTTT,CASSPGKGLAGDTDTQYF
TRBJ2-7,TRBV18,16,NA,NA,TGTGCCAGCTCACCCCAAGCCCCAGGGCCGTCGAACGAGCAGTACTTC,CASSPQAPGPSNEQYF
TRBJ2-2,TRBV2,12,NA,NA,TGTGCCAGCAGGGGGGGAGCCGGGGAGCTGTTTTTT,CASRGGAGELFF
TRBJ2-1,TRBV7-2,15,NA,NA,TGTGCCAGCAGCTTAGGGTCAGGTGGCGACAATGAGCAGTTCTTC,CASSLGSGGDNEQFF
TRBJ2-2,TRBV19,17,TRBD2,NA,TGTGCCAGTAGTACGACTAGCGGGGTCGCGAACACCGGGGAGCTGTTTTTT,CASSTTSGVANTGELFF
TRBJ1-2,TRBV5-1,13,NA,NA,TGCGCCAGCCGACGAGACGGGAACTATGGCTACACCTTC,CASRRDGNYGYTF
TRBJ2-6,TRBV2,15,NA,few,TGTGCCAGCAGTGAAGGACAGACTGGGGCCAACGTCCTGACTTTC,CASSEGQTGANVLTF
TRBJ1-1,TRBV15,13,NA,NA,TGTGCCACCAGCACGCCGGGGGTGTTGGGAGCTTTCTTT,CATSTPGVLGAFF
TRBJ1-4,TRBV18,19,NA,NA,TGTGCCAGCTCACCTTACGAGCAATCCGTAGGGGCTTCTAATGAAAAACTGTTTTTT,CASSPYEQSVGASNEKLFF
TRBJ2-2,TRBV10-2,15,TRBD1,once,TGCGCCAGCAGTTGGACAGGTCGTGACACCGGGGAGCTGTTTTTT,CASSWTGRDTGELFF
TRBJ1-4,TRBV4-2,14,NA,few,TGTGCCAGCAGCCTACAGGGAGAGGTTGAAAAACTGTTTTTT,CASSLQGEVEKLFF
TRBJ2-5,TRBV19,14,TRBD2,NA,TGTGCCAGTAGTAAACTAGCGGCCCAAGAGACCCAGTACTTC,CASSKLAAQETQYF
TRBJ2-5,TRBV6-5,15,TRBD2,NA,TGTGCCAGCAGCCGATACCGACTAGCGGGAAGGGAGCAGTACTTC,CASSRYRLAGREQYF
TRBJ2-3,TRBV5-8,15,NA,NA,TGTGCCAGCAGTTCAGGGGTTTGGGGCACAGATACGCAGTATTTT,CASSSGVWGTDTQYF
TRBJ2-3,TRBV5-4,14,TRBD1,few,TGTGCCAGCAGTAGACAGGGGGTGGCAGATACGCAGTATTTT,CASSRQGVADTQYF
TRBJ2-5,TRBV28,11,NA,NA,TGTGCCAGCAGTCTCCAAGAGACCCAGTACTTC,CASSLQETQYF
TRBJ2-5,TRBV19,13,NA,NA,TGTGCCAGTAGTAGGGGCCCTCAAGAGACCCAGTACTTC,CASSRGPQETQYF
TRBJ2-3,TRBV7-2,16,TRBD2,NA,TGTGCCAGCAGCCAGGTCGGGGGGGGCCTAGCAGATACGCAGTATTTT,CASSQVGGGLADTQYF